These 27 T cell receptor beta chains came from one sample sequenced in a study of Ad26.COV2.S vaccination and SARS-CoV-2 variants. Described treatment: around 19 received Ad26.COV2.S at low or high dose, single or two shots; 5 received placebo; per-sample allocation not given. Day 63 after the first vaccine or placebo injection was the time point for sampling. Profiling relied on immunoSEQ multiplex PCR, and the TCRdb table lists in-frame clones only, not all of them. The repertoire includes under 550,000 clones, over 75% of them detected once, and 10% to 15% sits in the top ten. The sample in question was peripheral blood, obtained in a trial of Ad26.COV2.S vaccine versus placebo. These TCRs come from a person aged 18-65 years who received the Ad26.COV2.S COVID-19 vaccine or a placebo.

The V call is TRBV18, the J call TRBJ2-7; D not certain. V was pared by 2 bases and J by 8 bases, with 7 bases between. This CDR3 has 11 residues. CDR1 and CDR2 from the germline V gene are KGHSH and LQKENI. CDR3 DNA: TGTGCCAGCTCACCAGGGAACAAGCAGTACTTC. It yields the protein CASSPGNKQYF. The variable domain in full, with the rest retrieved from reference TRBV18 and TRBJ2-7, is NAGVMQNPRHLVRRRGQEARLRCSPMKGHSHVYWYRQLPEEGLKFMVYLQKENIIDESGMPKERFSAEFPKEGPSILRIQQVVRGDSAAYFCASSPGNKQYFGPGTRLTVT.

The chain joins TRBV3-1 (or the pseudogene TRBV3-2) to TRBJ2-3; 9 bases agree with TRBD2. Per germline, CDR1 LGHDT and CDR2 YNNKEL (reference sequence). There are 17 residues in the CDR3. The V segment lost 0 bases and the J segment 2 bases; nucleotides outside the gene matches: 6. CDR3: CASSQDRASGATDTQYF. The CDR3 DNA is TGTGCCAGCAGCCAAGATCGGGCTAGCGGGGCCACAGATACGCAGTATTTT.

This chain connects TRBV5-1 to TRBJ1-4, with D possibly matching TRBD1 (5 bases). Germline assignment: CDR1 SGHRS and CDR2 YFSETQ. V was clipped by 4 bases and J by 6 bases, with 16 bases between them. CDR3 length: 15 amino acids. The CDR3 is CASSLIGTKDEKLFF. For the CDR3, the DNA is TGCGCCAGCAGCCTGATCGGGACGAAGGATGAAAAACTGTTTTTT.

This chain uses TRBV30 with TRBJ2-7; a possible D gene is TRBD1 (6 bases). Germline V gene data show CDR1 as GTSNPN and CDR2 as SVGIG (reference sequence). Deletions cut 2 bases from V and 5 bases from J, with 13 bases between. The CDR3 loop spans 13 amino acids. The CDR3 sequence: CAWSPGAWDEQYF. In DNA, the CDR3 is TGTGCCTGGAGTCCAGGGGCGTGGGACGAGCAGTACTTC.

The V gene is TRBV10-3, the J gene TRBJ2-7; 7 bases are shared with TRBD2. The ends lost 3 bases at V and 2 bases at J; junction bases unmatched: 7. The germline gives CDR1 ENHRY, CDR2 SYGVKD. The CDR3 extends over 15 amino acids. The CDR3 DNA reads TGTGCCATCAGTGATTTGGGAGGGGCAACCTACGAGCAGTACTTC. Protein: CAISDLGGATYEQYF.

Concerning this clone: The same CDR3 also results from other DNA sequences found in this sample. This rearrangement joins TRBV5-1 to TRBJ1-1; 8 nucleotides agree with TRBD1. J gave up 5 bases and V 4 bases, and 7 bases lay outside the gene matches. CDR3 size: 14 residues. Germline V gene sequence: CDR1 SGHRS, CDR2 YFSETQ. CDR3: CASSPGTGNTEAFF. The CDR3, as DNA: TGCGCCAGCAGCCCCGGGACAGGAAATACTGAAGCTTTCTTT.

The V and J genes are TRBV9 and TRBJ1-2; D unclear. CDR3 length: 13 residues. Trimming removed 0 bases from V and 2 bases from J, with 5 bases in between. Looked up from germline, CDR1 is SGDLS and CDR2 is YYNGEE. The CDR3 bases are TGTGCCAGCAGCGTAGTTGAAAACTATGGCTACACCTTC. Protein product: CASSVVENYGYTF.

This chain connects TRBV7-2 to TRBJ2-3; 9 bases line up with TRBD2. J was trimmed by 0 bases and V by 4 bases; bases with no gene match: 5. The CDR3 extends over 16 amino acids. CDR1 is SGHTA, CDR2 FQGNSA, per germline. The CDR3 spells CASSSRLAVSTDTQYF. As DNA, the CDR3 is TGTGCCAGCAGCTCCCGACTAGCGGTTAGCACAGATACGCAGTATTTT.

This chain links TRBV9 with TRBJ2-5; 8 positions match TRBD1. V shed 0 bases, J shed 0 bases, and the junction held 7 bases outside the gene matches. Germline loops: CDR1 SGDLS, CDR2 YYNGEE. The CDR3 runs to 17 residues. CDR3 amino acids: CASSVATTGGDQETQYF. The CDR3 region has the DNA TGTGCCAGCAGCGTAGCTACAACAGGGGGAGACCAAGAGACCCAGTACTTC. Combining the CDR3 with reference TRBV9 and TRBJ2-5 gives the whole variable domain DSGVTQTPKHLITATGQRVTLRCSPRSGDLSVYWYQQSLDQGLQFLIQYYNGEERAKGNILERFSAQQFPDLHSELNLSSLELGDSALYFCASSVATTGGDQETQYFGPGTRLLVL.

The chain joins TRBV7-9 to TRBJ2-1; D gene unclear. The germline V gene has CDR1 SEHNR and CDR2 FQNEAQ (reference sequence). This CDR3 contains 12 residues. V dropped 3 bases and J dropped 10 bases, with 10 bases sitting between them. The CDR3 nucleotides read TGTGCCAGCAGCTTCTTCGCTGAGGAGCAGTTCTTC. It translates to CASSFFAEEQFF.

Here the CDR3 reads CASSWGQPQHF. The CDR3, as DNA: TGTGCCAGCAGCTGGGGGCAGCCCCAGCATTTT. The chain links TRBV11-2 to TRBJ1-5; tentative D call: TRBD1 (5 bases). CDR3 length: 11 residues. V was clipped by 4 bases and J by 7 bases, with 5 bases between them. Germline CDR1 reads SGHAT; CDR2 reads FQNNGV.

The J gene is TRBJ2-1, the V gene TRBV4-3; D is unclear. With 2 bases removed from V and 3 bases from J, the gap between germline ends came to 17 bases. The CDR3 totals 17 residues. CDR1 is LGHNA, CDR2 YSLEER, per germline. The CDR3: CASSQPSSTARYNEQFF. The CDR3 DNA follows: TGCGCCAGCAGCCAACCCTCCTCCACAGCGCGCTACAATGAGCAGTTCTTC.

This chain uses TRBV7-8 with TRBJ1-2, with 8 bases aligning to TRBD1. The CDR3 extends over 14 amino acids. Germline loops: CDR1 SGHVS, CDR2 FQNEAQ. After removal of 4 bases from V and 6 bases from J, the junction contained 7 bases not matched to a gene. CDR3 nucleotides: TGTGCCAGCAGCTATCGGACAGGGAATGATGGCTACACCTTC. Translated, it gives CASSYRTGNDGYTF.

The chain employs TRBV6-2 or TRBV6-3 and TRBJ2-3; 10 nucleotides match TRBD2. The CDR3 is 17 amino acids. Unmatched junction bases numbered 7, after V lost 0 bases and J lost 4 bases. Germline assignment: CDR1 MNHEY and CDR2 SVGEGT. In DNA, the CDR3 is TGTGCCAGCAGTTACTCCCTGAGCGGGAGGGCGGCAGATACGCAGTATTTT. Translated: CASSYSLSGRAADTQYF.

The chain uses TRBV10-2 and TRBJ1-2; unclear D gene. Trimming left V 0 bases short and J 7 bases short, with 9 bases between. Germline V gene lookup returns CDR1 WSHSY and CDR2 SAAADI. CDR3 length: 13 residues. This chain's CDR3 is CASSESRWGGYTF. CDR3 DNA sequence: TGCGCCAGCAGTGAGTCGAGGTGGGGTGGCTACACCTTC.

The CDR3 nucleotides are TGTGCCAGCAGTCCGACAGGGACGGTGGACGAGCAGTACTTC. Its protein product is CASSPTGTVDEQYF. V usage is TRBV28 and J usage is TRBJ2-7; the match to TRBD1 covers 7 bases. Germline V gene lookup returns CDR1 MDHEN and CDR2 SYDVKM. The J segment lost 5 bases and the V segment lost 5 bases, leaving 9 bases of the junction unmatched. The CDR3 runs to 14 residues.

This sequence joins TRBV28 and TRBJ2-6; D not certain. The CDR3 has 15 residues. The V gene lost 2 bases and the J gene lost 1 base, with 6 bases spanning the gap. CDR1 and CDR2 (germline): MDHEN, SYDVKM. CDR3 DNA sequence: TGTGCCAGCAGTTTAGGCCGGTCTGGGGCCAACGTCCTGACTTTC. Translated, it gives CASSLGRSGANVLTF.

The chain links TRBV3-1 (or the pseudogene TRBV3-2) to TRBJ2-5; tentatively, D is TRBD1 or TRBD2 (7 bases each). The CDR3 extends over 15 amino acids. The ends were cut back, 4 bases at V and 2 bases at J, with 14 bases in the middle. Germline loops: CDR1 LGHDT, CDR2 YNNKEL (reference sequence). As DNA, the CDR3 is TGTGCCAGCAGCCGAACCAGGGGGGGACAAGAGACCCAGTACTTC. This gives the protein CASSRTRGGQETQYF.

The chain has TRBV5-6 and TRBJ1-2; D perhaps matches TRBD1 (5 bases). This CDR3 comprises 14 residues. CDR1 is SGHDT, CDR2 YYEEEE, per germline. V gave up 2 bases and J gave up 1 base, with 9 bases separating them. This CDR3 is CASSLQVRNYGYTF. The CDR3 DNA is TGTGCCAGCAGCTTACAGGTCCGTAACTATGGCTACACCTTC.

The chain carries TRBV6-2 or TRBV6-3 and TRBJ2-7, with a possible D match to TRBD1 (6 bases). V gave up 6 bases and J gave up 6 bases, with 12 bases separating them. The CDR3 loop spans 12 amino acids. Germline CDR1 MNHEY, CDR2 SVGEGT. DNA for the CDR3: TGTGCCAGCAGCTTCAGAGGGGGCGAGCAGTACTTC. It is translated as CASSFRGGEQYF.

J is TRBJ2-7 and V is TRBV7-2, with TRBD1 matching 11 bases. The V gene end was trimmed by 5 bases and the J gene end by 2 bases; junction bases not matched to a gene: 8. Germline loops: CDR1 SGHTA, CDR2 FQGNSA. This CDR3 region has 16 residues. The CDR3 sequence is CASSPWGTGGTYEQYF. CDR3 nucleotide sequence: TGTGCCAGCAGCCCCTGGGGGACAGGGGGTACCTACGAGCAGTACTTC.

As for this clone: This sample also contains other DNA sequences that code for the same CDR3. This chain uses TRBV30 with TRBJ1-1; D is undetermined. Per germline, CDR1 GTSNPN and CDR2 SVGIG (reference sequence). The CDR3 runs to 12 residues. V lost 0 bases, J lost 0 bases, and 2 bases lay in between. The CDR3 here is CAWSVLNTEAFF. In DNA form, the CDR3 reads TGTGCCTGGAGTGTCCTGAACACTGAAGCTTTCTTT.

V gene TRBV5-6 combines with J gene TRBJ2-7; TRBD2 matches 10 bases. V lost 4 bases to trimming and J lost 1 base; unmatched junction nucleotides: 2. The germline gives CDR1 SGHDT, CDR2 YYEEEE. This CDR3 is built from 14 residues. For the CDR3, the DNA is TGTGCCAGCAGCGTAGCGGGAGGTTCCTACGAGCAGTACTTC. This codes for CASSVAGGSYEQYF.

This chain links TRBV11-2 with TRBJ2-1; a weak D match, TRBD1 (7 bases). The germline V and J ends were trimmed by 4 bases and 8 bases, with 24 bases remaining between them. The CDR3 covers 17 residues. CDR1 is SGHAT and CDR2 is FQNNGV in the germline V gene. CDR3 protein: CASSSYSGPRGSDEQFF. The CDR3 DNA reads TGTGCCAGCAGCTCTTATAGCGGTCCCAGGGGGAGCGATGAGCAGTTCTTC.

The chain recombines TRBV7-9 with TRBJ1-1; D ambiguous. Deletions cut 1 base from V and 6 bases from J, with 9 bases between. CDR3 length: 13 amino acids. The germline gives CDR1 SEHNR, CDR2 FQNEAQ (reference sequence). CDR3 sequence reads: CASSLDPPAEAFF. CDR3 coding DNA: TGTGCCAGCAGCTTAGACCCACCAGCTGAAGCTTTCTTT.

The gene calls are TRBV6-5 and TRBJ1-3; 8 positions match TRBD1. Germline V gene lookup returns CDR1 MNHEY and CDR2 SVGAGI. This CDR3 region has 16 residues. V lost 0 bases and J lost 4; bases outside the gene matches: 5. CDR3: CASSYSTGAAGNTIYF. Here the CDR3 DNA reads TGTGCCAGCAGTTACTCGACAGGGGCCGCGGGAAACACCATATATTTT.

In nucleotides, the CDR3 is TGTGCCAGCAGCACATCCGGGACTAGCGTAGATACGCAGTATTTT. This gives the protein CASSTSGTSVDTQYF. The V gene is TRBV7-3, the J gene TRBJ2-3, with 10 bases fitting TRBD2. Germline CDR1 SGHTA, CDR2 FQGTGA. Trimming removed 5 bases from V and 5 bases from J; junction bases left unmatched: 7. This CDR3 has 15 residues.